These 30 T cell receptor beta chains were sequenced from one sample in a study of blood T cell repertoires in COVID-19. Measured with immunoSEQ multiplex PCR; TCRdb has only the in-frame clones, and not every one. The sample lists 200,000 to 250,000 clones; roughly 80% were seen once. Specimen: peripheral blood. These receptor sequences come from a woman at least 80 years old with acute or convalescent COVID-19.

The chain employs TRBV14 and TRBJ1-2, with D hard to call. The CDR3 has 9 amino acids. V was pared by 9 bases and J by 14 bases, with 13 bases between. Per germline, CDR1 SGHDN and CDR2 FVKESK. As DNA, the CDR3 is TGTGCCAGGAGACGCCGCGGGACCTTC. This encodes CARRRRGTF.

The V gene is TRBV7-8, the J gene TRBJ2-1; possibly TRBD1 for D (6 bases). The V end lost 5 bases, the J end lost 13 bases, and 15 bases lay between the germline ends. Germline V gives CDR1 SGHVS, CDR2 FQNEAQ. There are 12 residues in the CDR3. The CDR3 DNA reads as TGTGCCAGCAGCCTGGGGGCCTATCATCAGTTCTTC. Amino acid sequence: CASSLGAYHQFF.

This chain uses TRBV2 with TRBJ1-4, with D tentatively TRBD1 (6 bases). V lost 6 bases and J 0 bases, leaving 8 bases between the germline ends. CDR3 length: 14 amino acids. Looked up from germline, CDR1 is SNHLY and CDR2 is FYNNEI. This CDR3 reads CASSRTATNEKLFF. CDR3 DNA sequence: TGTGCCAGCAGCAGGACAGCAACTAATGAAAAACTGTTTTTT.

The chain recombines TRBV29-1 with TRBJ2-5; D is possibly TRBD1 (5 bases). Germline values: CDR1 SQVTM, CDR2 ANQGSEA. Trimming stripped 3 bases from V and 5 bases from J, with 10 bases between. The CDR3 extends over 12 amino acids. The DNA for the CDR3 is TGCAGCGTTGAGGCAGGGTACGAGACCCAGTACTTC. Translated: CSVEAGYETQYF.

The V and J genes are TRBV5-4 and TRBJ1-2, with TRBD1 identical over 12 bases. This CDR3 is built from 15 residues. Per the germline V gene, CDR1 is SGHNT and CDR2 is YYREEE (reference sequence). V was pared by 1 base and J by 8 bases, with 6 bases of the junction left unmatched. The DNA of the CDR3 is TGTGCCAGCAGCTTGCCCGGGACAGGGGGCGCAGGCTACACCTTC. Protein product: CASSLPGTGGAGYTF.

Written as DNA, the CDR3 is TGTGCCAGCAGTTCCATGGCCGGGTCACCCCTCCACTTT. Translation: CASSSMAGSPLHF. This sequence joins TRBV12-3 or TRBV12-4 and TRBJ1-6; no clear D. Trimming cost V 4 bases and J 10 bases, with 11 bases left between them. The CDR3 extends over 13 amino acids.

The chain employs TRBV11-3 and TRBJ2-4; D may be TRBD2 (5 bases). The germline V and J ends were trimmed by 4 bases and 8 bases, with 18 bases remaining between them. The CDR3 runs to 15 residues. Germline lookup yields CDR1 SGHNT and CDR2 YENEEA. The DNA for the CDR3 is TGTGCCAGCAGCTCGCGTGAGGGCCCTAGGGACATTCAGTACTTC. Protein product: CASSSREGPRDIQYF.

The chain recombines TRBV4-1 with TRBJ1-6; 8 nucleotides align to TRBD1. V lost 8 bases, J lost 0 bases, and 9 bases stayed unmatched. The germline V gene has CDR1 MGHRA and CDR2 YSYEKL. The CDR3 is made up of 17 amino acids. In DNA, the CDR3 is TGCGCCAGCCACGGGACAGGCGGGAGCTCCTATAATTCACCCCTCCACTTT. Translating gives CASHGTGGSSYNSPLHF.

The chain links TRBV5-4 to TRBJ2-5; 7 bases map to TRBD1. V dropped 4 bases and J dropped 5; count of bases not matched to a gene: 11. CDR1 and CDR2 (germline): SGHNT, YYREEE (reference sequence). This CDR3 comprises 15 residues. The CDR3 here is CASSLDRDPRETQYF. CDR3 DNA: TGTGCCAGCAGCCTCGACAGGGATCCTCGGGAGACCCAGTACTTC.

This chain uses TRBV5-1 with TRBJ2-5; D unresolved. Germline V lookup: CDR1 SGHRS, CDR2 YFSETQ. This CDR3 is 12 amino acids long. V lost 1 base, J lost 1 base, and 2 bases lay in between. The CDR3 coding sequence is TGCGCCAGCAGCTTGCTCCAAGAGACCCAGTACTTC. This codes for CASSLLQETQYF.

The chain has TRBV19 and TRBJ2-3; 14 nucleotides line up with TRBD2. With 4 bases clipped from V and 4 bases from J, the junction kept 10 bases outside the gene matches. This CDR3 comprises 18 residues. CDR1 is LNHDA, CDR2 SQIVND, per germline (reference sequence). DNA for the CDR3: TGTGCCAGTAGTAAGGACGGGACTAGCGGGAGTTCTCCAGATACGCAGTATTTT. Translating gives CASSKDGTSGSSPDTQYF.

This sequence joins TRBV27 and TRBJ1-2, with 10 bases fitting TRBD1. Germline V gene sequence: CDR1 MNHEY, CDR2 SMNVEV (reference sequence). The trim removed 5 bases at V and 5 bases at J, leaving 11 bases unmatched. The CDR3 sequence is 16 residues long. As DNA, the CDR3 is TGTGCCAGCAGTACCAACCCGGGACAGGGGTGGTATGGCTACACCTTC. This encodes CASSTNPGQGWYGYTF.

The CDR3 nucleotides read TGTGCCACCAGTGACACCAGGGGAGCGAACACTGAAGCTTTCTTT. This translates into CATSDTRGANTEAFF. The rearrangement uses TRBV24-1 and TRBJ1-1; D might be TRBD1 (6 bases). V gave up 4 bases and J gave up 1 base, with 12 bases separating them. CDR3 length: 15 amino acids. Germline values: CDR1 KGHDR, CDR2 SFDVKD.

This rearrangement joins TRBV11-3 to TRBJ2-7, with no clear D. V lost 1 base, J lost 2 bases, and 6 bases lay in between. The length of the CDR3 is 13 residues. Germline V gives CDR1 SGHNT, CDR2 YENEEA. For the CDR3, the DNA is TGTGCCAGCAGCTTAGGAAGCCCCTACGAGCAGTACTTC. It codes for CASSLGSPYEQYF.

This sequence joins TRBV6-1 and TRBJ1-3; D gene ambiguous. The germline V gene has CDR1 MNHNS and CDR2 SASEGT. The CDR3 has 17 residues. The germline V and J ends were trimmed by 4 bases and 1 base, with 17 bases remaining between them. DNA of the CDR3: TGTGCCAGCAGTGGCCGCGGGGTTATCTCGTCTGGAAACACCATATATTTT. Amino acids: CASSGRGVISSGNTIYF.

This chain links TRBV5-4 with TRBJ2-5; D unclear. This CDR3 is built from 15 residues. The germline CDR1 and CDR2 sequences are SGHNT and YYREEE (reference sequence). V was trimmed by 4 bases and J by 2 bases, leaving 15 bases between them. The CDR3 DNA sequence: TGTGCCAGCAGCGTCCCGTCGGGTCAGCAAGAGACCCAGTACTTC. It encodes CASSVPSGQQETQYF.

The J gene is TRBJ1-1, the V gene TRBV6-2 or TRBV6-3; no reliable D call. The germline V and J ends were trimmed by 6 bases and 1 base, with 15 bases remaining between them. The CDR3 extends over 15 amino acids. CDR1 MNHEY and CDR2 SVGEGT come from the germline V gene. CDR3 sequence (DNA): TGTGCCAGCAGCGCCCCGGGTGGCCAGAACACTGAAGCTTTCTTT. Residues: CASSAPGGQNTEAFF.

This clone has only a few counts. This sequence joins TRBV5-1 and TRBJ2-7; TRBD2 matches 7 bases. With 3 bases clipped from V and 0 bases from J, the junction kept 6 bases outside the gene matches. This CDR3 has 15 residues. Germline CDR1 SGHRS, CDR2 YFSETQ. CDR3 region: CASSSRSGGSYEQYF. Written as DNA, the CDR3 is TGCGCCAGCAGCTCGCGATCGGGAGGCTCCTACGAGCAGTACTTC.

This chain joins TRBV4-1 and TRBJ2-2; TRBD2 agrees at 11 bases. The trim removed 3 bases at V and 6 bases at J, leaving 9 bases unmatched. CDR1 is MGHRA, CDR2 YSYEKL, per germline. The CDR3 has 17 amino acids. CDR3 nucleotide sequence: TGCGCCAGCAGCCACAATTTAGCGGGGGGGCCCGCCGGGGAGCTGTTTTTT. It yields the protein CASSHNLAGGPAGELFF.

V and J are TRBV24-1 and TRBJ2-2, with 10 bases matching TRBD1. The CDR3 covers 17 residues. Trimming removed 5 bases from V and 4 bases from J; junction bases left unmatched: 9. The germline gives CDR1 KGHDR, CDR2 SFDVKD. CDR3 loop: CATSALRDRGLTGELFF. CDR3 sequence (DNA): TGTGCCACCAGTGCCCTCCGGGACAGGGGCCTCACCGGGGAGCTGTTTTTT.

The chain uses TRBV19 and TRBJ2-3, with TRBD1 matching 10 bases. Losses at the gene ends were 6 bases for V and 4 bases for J; bases not matched to a gene: 10. The germline V gene has CDR1 LNHDA and CDR2 SQIVND (reference sequence). The CDR3 has 16 residues. CDR3 sequence (DNA): TGTGCCAGTAGCTTCCGGGGACAGGGGAGGGCAGATACGCAGTATTTT. Translating it yields CASSFRGQGRADTQYF.

The chain recombines TRBV10-3 with TRBJ1-1; 8 positions match TRBD1. The CDR3 extends over 17 amino acids. V shed 0 bases and J 4 bases; nucleotides not matched to a gene: 10. Germline lookup yields CDR1 ENHRY and CDR2 SYGVKD. The CDR3 nucleotides are TGTGCCATCAGTGAGTCTCCGGGGACAGGACGGGTCACTGAAGCTTTCTTT. Protein sequence: CAISESPGTGRVTEAFF.

J is TRBJ2-1 and V is TRBV23-1, with D tentatively TRBD2 (6 bases). TRBV23-1 is annotated as an ORF whose role is uncertain. The CDR3 totals 16 residues. V shed 2 bases and J shed 4 bases, with 15 bases lying between them. The CDR3: CASSQGLLGGYNEQFF. In DNA form, the CDR3 reads TGCGCCAGCAGTCAAGGACTCCTTGGGGGGTACAATGAGCAGTTCTTC.

This chain links TRBV6-1 with TRBJ2-7, with D uncertain. V was clipped by 3 bases and J by 2 bases, with 11 bases between them. The germline V gene has CDR1 MNHNS and CDR2 SASEGT. The CDR3 extends over 14 amino acids. The chain's CDR3 is CASSENLNTYEQYF. CDR3 DNA: TGTGCCAGCAGTGAGAATCTTAACACCTACGAGCAGTACTTC.

CDR3: CASSSSGRETYEQYF. The CDR3 bases are TGTGCCAGCAGCTCGAGCGGGAGGGAAACCTACGAGCAGTACTTC. The chain recombines TRBV7-9 with TRBJ2-7, with 10 positions matching TRBD2. V shed 4 bases and J 2 bases; nucleotides not matched to a gene: 5. The V gene's germline CDR1 is SEHNR and CDR2 FQNEAQ (reference sequence). CDR3 length equals 15 residues.

This chain's CDR3 is CASSSRGPPFTQYF. CDR3 coding DNA: TGTGCCAGCAGTTCCAGGGGACCCCCGTTTACGCAGTATTTT. This chain joins TRBV6-2 or TRBV6-3 and TRBJ2-3, with D tentatively TRBD1 (6 bases). This CDR3 comprises 14 residues. The germline CDR1 and CDR2 sequences are MNHEY and SVGEGT. Trimming shortened V by 4 bases and J by 8 bases, and 16 bases separated the two germline ends.

The chain recombines TRBV19 with TRBJ1-4; maybe TRBD1 (5 bases). V was pared by 2 bases and J by 8 bases, with 9 bases between. The CDR3 has 13 amino acids. Germline assignment: CDR1 LNHDA and CDR2 SQIVND (reference sequence). The CDR3: CASSIQGGEKLFF. CDR3 DNA sequence: TGTGCCAGTAGTATACAGGGAGGGGAAAAACTGTTTTTT.

This clone has a handful of counts. This sequence joins TRBV20-1 and TRBJ2-5; D call uncertain. With 6 bases removed from V and 2 bases from J, the gap between germline ends came to 7 bases. Germline V CDR1 and CDR2: DFQATT, SNEGSKA (reference sequence). CDR3 length: 11 residues. The CDR3, as DNA: TGCAGTGCCCAACTTCAAGAGACCCAGTACTTC. Translation gives CSAQLQETQYF.

The chain is built from TRBV7-9 and TRBJ1-2, with D uncertain. The CDR3 consists of 16 residues. Germline CDR1 SEHNR, CDR2 FQNEAQ (reference sequence). V lost 4 bases, J lost 7 bases, and 22 bases lay in between. CDR3 region: CASSYQREVISSGYTF. In DNA form, the CDR3 reads TGTGCCAGCAGCTATCAAAGGGAGGTAATAAGTAGTGGCTACACCTTC.

CDR3 amino acids: CASSSSGGAADTQYF. CDR3 in DNA: TGCGCCAGCAGTAGTAGCGGGGGGGCAGCAGATACGCAGTATTTT. This rearrangement joins TRBV5-1 to TRBJ2-3; 11 nucleotides line up with TRBD2. Germline values: CDR1 SGHRS, CDR2 YFSETQ. This CDR3 is built from 15 residues. The junction had 6 bases not matched to a gene; V was cut back by 5 bases and J by 4 bases.